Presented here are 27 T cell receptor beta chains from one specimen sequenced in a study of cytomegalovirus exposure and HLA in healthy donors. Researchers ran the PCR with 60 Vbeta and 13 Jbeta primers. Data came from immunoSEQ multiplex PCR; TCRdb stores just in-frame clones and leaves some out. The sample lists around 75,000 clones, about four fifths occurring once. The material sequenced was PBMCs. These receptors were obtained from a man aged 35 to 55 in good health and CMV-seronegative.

The CDR3 sequence: CASSNPAENYGYTF. As DNA, the CDR3 is TGTGCCAGCAGCAACCCGGCGGAGAACTATGGCTACACCTTC. V gene TRBV5-5 combines with J gene TRBJ1-2; D is undetermined. Germline CDR1 SGHKS, CDR2 YYEKEE (reference sequence). This CDR3 is built from 14 residues. Deletions cut 4 bases from V and 2 bases from J, with 12 bases between.

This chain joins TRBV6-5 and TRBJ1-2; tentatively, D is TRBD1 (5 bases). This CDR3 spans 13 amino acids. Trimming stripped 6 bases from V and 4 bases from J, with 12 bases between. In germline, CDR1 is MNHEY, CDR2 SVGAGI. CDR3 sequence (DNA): TGTGCCAGCAGAAGACAGACGTCCTATGGCTACACCTTC. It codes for CASRRQTSYGYTF.

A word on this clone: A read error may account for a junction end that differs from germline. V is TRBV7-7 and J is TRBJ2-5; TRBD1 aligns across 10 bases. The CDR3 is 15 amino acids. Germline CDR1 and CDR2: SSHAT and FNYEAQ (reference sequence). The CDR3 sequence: CASSPGQGPQETQYF. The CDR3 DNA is TGTGCTAGCAGCCCGGGACAGGGGCCCCAAGAGACCCAGTACTTC.

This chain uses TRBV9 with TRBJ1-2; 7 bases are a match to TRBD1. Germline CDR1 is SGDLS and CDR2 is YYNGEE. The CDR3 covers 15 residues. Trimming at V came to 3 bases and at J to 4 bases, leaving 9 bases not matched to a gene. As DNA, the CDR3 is TGTGCCAGCAGCGCAGCGACAGGGAAAGGCTATGGCTACACCTTC. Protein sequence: CASSAATGKGYGYTF. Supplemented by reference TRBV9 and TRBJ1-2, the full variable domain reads DSGVTQTPKHLITATGQRVTLRCSPRSGDLSVYWYQQSLDQGLQFLIQYYNGEERAKGNILERFSAQQFPDLHSELNLSSLELGDSALYFCASSAATGKGYGYTFGSGTRLTVV.

The CDR3 coding sequence is TGTGCCAGCAGCCGAGGACAGGGGGCGAGCGGCGGGGAGCTGTTTTTT. It yields the protein CASSRGQGASGGELFF. The chain carries TRBV11-3 and TRBJ2-2, with 11 bases lining up with TRBD1. The trim removed 5 bases at V and 7 bases at J, leaving 9 bases unmatched. The CDR3 consists of 16 residues. Germline V gene lookup returns CDR1 SGHNT and CDR2 YENEEA. Together with reference TRBV11-3 and TRBJ2-2, the CDR3 gives the full variable domain: EAGVVQSPRYKIIEKKQPVAFWCNPISGHNTLYWYLQNLGQGPELLIRYENEEAVDDSQLPKDRFSAERLKGVDSTLKIQPAELGDSAVYLCASSRGQGASGGELFFGEGSRLTVL.

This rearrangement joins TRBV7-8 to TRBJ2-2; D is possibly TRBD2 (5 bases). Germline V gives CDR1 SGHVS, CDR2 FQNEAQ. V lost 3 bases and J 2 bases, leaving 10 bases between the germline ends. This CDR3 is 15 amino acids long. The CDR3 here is CASSFGSLNTGELFF. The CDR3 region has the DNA TGTGCCAGCAGCTTTGGGAGCCTAAACACCGGGGAGCTGTTTTTT. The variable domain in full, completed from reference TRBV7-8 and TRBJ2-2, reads GAGVSQSPRYKVAKRGQDVALRCDPISGHVSLFWYQQALGQGPEFLTYFQNEAQLDKSGLPSDRFFAERPEGSVSTLKIQRTQQEDSAVYLCASSFGSLNTGELFFGEGSRLTVL.

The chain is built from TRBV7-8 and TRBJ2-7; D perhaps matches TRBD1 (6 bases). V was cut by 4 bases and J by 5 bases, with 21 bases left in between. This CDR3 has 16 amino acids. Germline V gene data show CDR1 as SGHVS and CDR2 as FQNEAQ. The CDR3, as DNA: TGTGCCAGCAGCTGGCCCTCGACCGGGACATCTGACGAGCAGTACTTC. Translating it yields CASSWPSTGTSDEQYF. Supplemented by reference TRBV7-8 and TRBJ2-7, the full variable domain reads GAGVSQSPRYKVAKRGQDVALRCDPISGHVSLFWYQQALGQGPEFLTYFQNEAQLDKSGLPSDRFFAERPEGSVSTLKIQRTQQEDSAVYLCASSWPSTGTSDEQYFGPGTRLTVT.

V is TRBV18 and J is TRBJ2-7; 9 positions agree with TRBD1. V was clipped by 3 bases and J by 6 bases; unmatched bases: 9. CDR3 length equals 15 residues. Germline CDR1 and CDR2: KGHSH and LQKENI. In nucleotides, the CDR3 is TGTGCCAGCTCACCGTCGGGACAGGGTATTTTCGAGCAGTACTTC. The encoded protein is CASSPSGQGIFEQYF.

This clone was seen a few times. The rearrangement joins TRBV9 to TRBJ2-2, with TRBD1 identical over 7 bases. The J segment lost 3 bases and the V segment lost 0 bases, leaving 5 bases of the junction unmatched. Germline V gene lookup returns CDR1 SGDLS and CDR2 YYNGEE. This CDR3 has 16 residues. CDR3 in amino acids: CASSVEMGQHTGELFF. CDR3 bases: TGTGCCAGCAGCGTAGAAATGGGACAGCACACCGGGGAGCTGTTTTTT.

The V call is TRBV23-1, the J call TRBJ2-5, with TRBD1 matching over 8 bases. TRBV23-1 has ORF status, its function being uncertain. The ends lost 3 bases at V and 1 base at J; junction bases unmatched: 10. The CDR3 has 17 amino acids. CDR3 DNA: TGCGCCAGCAGTCATCCTCGGGACAGGATCTTCCAAGAGACCCAGTACTTC. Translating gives CASSHPRDRIFQETQYF.

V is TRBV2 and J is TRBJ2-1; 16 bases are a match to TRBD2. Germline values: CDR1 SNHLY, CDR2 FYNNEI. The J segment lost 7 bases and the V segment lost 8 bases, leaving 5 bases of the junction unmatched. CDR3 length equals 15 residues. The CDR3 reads CASPGLAGGRNEQFF. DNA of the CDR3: TGTGCCAGCCCGGGACTAGCGGGGGGGCGGAATGAGCAGTTCTTC.

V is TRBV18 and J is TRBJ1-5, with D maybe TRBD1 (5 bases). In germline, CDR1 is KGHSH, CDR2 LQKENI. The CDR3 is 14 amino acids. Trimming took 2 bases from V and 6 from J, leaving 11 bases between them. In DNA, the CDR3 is TGTGCCAGCTCACCATCAGGGCCGAGTCAGCCCCAGCATTTT. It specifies CASSPSGPSQPQHF.

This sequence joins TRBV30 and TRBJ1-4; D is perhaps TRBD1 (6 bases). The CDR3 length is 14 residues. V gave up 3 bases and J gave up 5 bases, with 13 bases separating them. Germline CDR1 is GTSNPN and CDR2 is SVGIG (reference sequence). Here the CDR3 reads CAWRMGGTNEKLFF. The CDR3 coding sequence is TGTGCCTGGAGGATGGGGGGGACAAATGAAAAACTGTTTTTT.

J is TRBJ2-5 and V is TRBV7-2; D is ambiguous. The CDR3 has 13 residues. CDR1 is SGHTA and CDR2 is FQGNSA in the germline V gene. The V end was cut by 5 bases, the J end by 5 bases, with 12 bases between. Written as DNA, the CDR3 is TGTGCCAGCAGCAGAGATCGTCGCGAGACCCAGTACTTC. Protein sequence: CASSRDRRETQYF. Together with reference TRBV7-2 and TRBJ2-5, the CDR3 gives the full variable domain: GAGVSQSPSNKVTEKGKDVELRCDPISGHTALYWYRQSLGQGLEFLIYFQGNSAPDKSGLPSDRFSAERTGGSVSTLTIQRTQQEDSAVYLCASSRDRRETQYFGPGTRLLVL.

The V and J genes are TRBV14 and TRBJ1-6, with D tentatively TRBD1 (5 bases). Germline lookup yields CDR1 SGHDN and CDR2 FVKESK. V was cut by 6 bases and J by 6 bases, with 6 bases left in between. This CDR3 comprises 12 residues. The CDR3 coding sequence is TGTGCCAGCAGTAGGGGTAATTCACCCCTCCACTTT. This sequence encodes CASSRGNSPLHF.

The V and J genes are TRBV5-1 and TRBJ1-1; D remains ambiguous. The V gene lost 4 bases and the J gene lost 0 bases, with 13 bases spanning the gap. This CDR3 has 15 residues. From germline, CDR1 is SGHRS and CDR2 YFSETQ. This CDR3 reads CASSLNQVLNTEAFF. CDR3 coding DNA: TGCGCCAGCAGCCTTAACCAGGTGCTGAACACTGAAGCTTTCTTT.

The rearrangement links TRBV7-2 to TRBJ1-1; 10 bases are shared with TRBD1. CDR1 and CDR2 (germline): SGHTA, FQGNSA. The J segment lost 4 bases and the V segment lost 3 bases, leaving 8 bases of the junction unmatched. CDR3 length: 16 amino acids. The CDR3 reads CASSFGGDRGRTEAFF. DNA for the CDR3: TGTGCCAGCAGCTTCGGGGGGGACAGGGGACGCACTGAAGCTTTCTTT.

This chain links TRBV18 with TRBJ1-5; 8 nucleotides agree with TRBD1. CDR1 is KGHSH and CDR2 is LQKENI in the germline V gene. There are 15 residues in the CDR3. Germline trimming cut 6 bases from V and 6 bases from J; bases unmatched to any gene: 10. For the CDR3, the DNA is TGTGCCAGCTCCAAGGACAGGGTGTCAGGTCAGCCCCAGCATTTT. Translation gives CASSKDRVSGQPQHF.

The CDR3 sequence: CASSVRGLEIEQYF. The CDR3 DNA reads TGTGCCAGCAGCGTCAGGGGGCTGGAGATCGAGCAGTACTTC. The chain links TRBV9 to TRBJ2-5; TRBD1 agrees at 8 bases. The DNA end is a closer match to TRBJ2-7, so the J assignment may be wrong. This CDR3 contains 14 residues. The germline V gene encodes CDR1 SGDLS and CDR2 YYNGEE.

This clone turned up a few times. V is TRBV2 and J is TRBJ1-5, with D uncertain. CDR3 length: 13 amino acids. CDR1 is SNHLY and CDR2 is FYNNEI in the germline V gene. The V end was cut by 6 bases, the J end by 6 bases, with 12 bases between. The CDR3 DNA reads TGTGCCAGCAGCCTAGAGTTCAGTCAGCCCCAGCATTTT. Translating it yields CASSLEFSQPQHF.

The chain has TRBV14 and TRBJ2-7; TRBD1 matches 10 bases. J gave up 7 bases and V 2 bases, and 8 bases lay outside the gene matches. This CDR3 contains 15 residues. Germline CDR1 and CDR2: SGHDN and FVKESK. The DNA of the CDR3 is TGTGCCAGCAGCCAAACACCGGGACAGGGGATGGAGCAGTACTTC. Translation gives CASSQTPGQGMEQYF.

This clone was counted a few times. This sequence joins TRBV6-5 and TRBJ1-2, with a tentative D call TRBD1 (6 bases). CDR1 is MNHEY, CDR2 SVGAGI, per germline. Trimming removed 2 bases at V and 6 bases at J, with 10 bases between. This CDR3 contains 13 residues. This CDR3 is CASSYVQGHGYTF. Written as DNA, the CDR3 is TGTGCCAGCAGTTACGTACAGGGCCATGGCTACACCTTC.

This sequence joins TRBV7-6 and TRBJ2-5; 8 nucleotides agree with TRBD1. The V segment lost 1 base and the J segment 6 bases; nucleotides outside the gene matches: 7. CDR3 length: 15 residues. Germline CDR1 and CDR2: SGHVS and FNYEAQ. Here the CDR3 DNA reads TGTGCCAGCAGCTTAGGTCAGGGGGCGGCGAAGACCCAGTACTTC. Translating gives CASSLGQGAAKTQYF.

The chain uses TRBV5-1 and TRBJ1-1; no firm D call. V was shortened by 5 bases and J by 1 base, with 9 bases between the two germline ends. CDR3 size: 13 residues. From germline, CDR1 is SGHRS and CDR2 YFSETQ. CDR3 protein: CASRSRWNTEAFF. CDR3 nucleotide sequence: TGCGCCAGCAGGAGCAGGTGGAACACTGAAGCTTTCTTT.

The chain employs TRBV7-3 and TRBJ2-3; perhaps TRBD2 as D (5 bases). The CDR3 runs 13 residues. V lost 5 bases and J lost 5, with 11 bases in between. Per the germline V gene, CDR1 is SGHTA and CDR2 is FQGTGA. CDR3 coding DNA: TGTGCCAGCAGCGAGCCGGGGTTAGATACGCAGTATTTT. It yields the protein CASSEPGLDTQYF.

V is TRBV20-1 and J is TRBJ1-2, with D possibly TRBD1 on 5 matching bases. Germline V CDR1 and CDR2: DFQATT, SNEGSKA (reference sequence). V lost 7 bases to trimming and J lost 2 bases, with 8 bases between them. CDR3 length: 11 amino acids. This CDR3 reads CSVGGNYGYTF. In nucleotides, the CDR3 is TGCAGTGTGGGGGGGAACTATGGCTACACCTTC.

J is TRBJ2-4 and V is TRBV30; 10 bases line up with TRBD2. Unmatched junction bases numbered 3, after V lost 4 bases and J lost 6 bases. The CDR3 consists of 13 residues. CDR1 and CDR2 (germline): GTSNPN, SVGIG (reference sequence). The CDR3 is CAWTSGGPNIQYF. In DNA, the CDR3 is TGTGCCTGGACTAGCGGGGGACCAAACATTCAGTACTTC.